The next 22 T cell receptor beta chains were all read from a single sample in a study of beta chain features in type 1 diabetes. Regarding the study as a whole: All four CD4+ subsets from Type 1 diabetes patients carried moderately but significantly shorter TCRB CDR3s.

The study reverse transcribed the entire isolated RNA, so it sequenced expressed TCRB transcripts. Clones were sequenced by immunoSEQ multiplex PCR, and TCRdb holds only the in-frame ones, with some missing. The sample contains around 690,000 clones, roughly 12% of which appear only once. These receptors' targets are unknown. Sample: naive CD4+ T cells from blood. These receptors were obtained from a man under 40 with type 1 diabetes.

The chain couples TRBV2 to TRBJ1-4; the D is unclear. Deletions cut 2 bases from V and 12 bases from J, with 10 bases between. This CDR3 spans 12 amino acids. Germline loops: CDR1 SNHLY, CDR2 FYNNEI. The CDR3 protein is CASSEPHGELFF. CDR3 DNA: TGTGCCAGCAGTGAACCCCATGGGGAACTGTTTTTT.

This clone came up a few times. At the DNA level, this CDR3 is encoded by other sequences in the same sample as well. The rearrangement uses TRBV7-2 and TRBJ2-1, with a tentative D call TRBD2 (6 bases). Germline V lookup: CDR1 SGHTA, CDR2 FQGNSA. Trimming shortened V by 6 bases and J by 0 bases, and 6 bases separated the two germline ends. The CDR3 runs to 13 residues. For the CDR3, the DNA is TGTGCCAGCAGGCGGGACTCCTACAATGAGCAGTTCTTC. As protein: CASRRDSYNEQFF.

This clone has only a few counts. The chain's CDR3 is CASAQPTGELFF. As DNA, the CDR3 is TGTGCCAGCGCCCAGCCCACCGGGGAGCTGTTTTTT. V gene TRBV6-5 combines with J gene TRBJ2-2; D unclear. The V gene's germline CDR1 is MNHEY and CDR2 SVGAGI. The CDR3 loop spans 12 amino acids. Trimming cost V 8 bases and J 4 bases, with 8 bases left between them.

This clone turned up a few times. V is TRBV6-5 and J is TRBJ1-2; D remains ambiguous. Per the germline V gene, CDR1 is MNHEY and CDR2 is SVGAGI. With 6 bases removed from V and 1 base from J, the gap between germline ends came to 6 bases. The CDR3 totals 12 residues. The CDR3, as DNA: TGTGCCAGCAGGCAAAGTAACTATGGCTACACCTTC. Translating gives CASRQSNYGYTF.

This clone was picked up a small number of times. The rearrangement links TRBV18 to TRBJ1-5; D call uncertain. Trimming shortened V by 4 bases and J by 3 bases, and 13 bases separated the two germline ends. This CDR3 is 15 amino acids long. In germline, CDR1 is KGHSH, CDR2 LQKENI. DNA of the CDR3: TGTGCCAGCTCACTACTGGGAGGGCTCAATCAGCCCCAGCATTTT. It translates to CASSLLGGLNQPQHF.

This clone has just a few counts. The chain combines TRBV4-3 with TRBJ2-3; 8 bases align to TRBD2. Germline V gene lookup returns CDR1 LGHNA and CDR2 YSLEER. J was trimmed by 2 bases and V by 1 base; bases with no gene match: 5. CDR3 length equals 16 residues. CDR3 coding DNA: TGCGCCAGCAGCCAAGCGGGGGGGCTGGTCACAGATACGCAGTATTTT. It is translated as CASSQAGGLVTDTQYF.

This clone showed up just a few times. The gene calls are TRBV7-6 and TRBJ2-1, with 8 bases matching TRBD2. This CDR3 has 16 amino acids. Germline CDR1 is SGHVS and CDR2 is FNYEAQ. After removal of 0 bases from V and 7 bases from J, the junction contained 8 bases not matched to a gene. The CDR3 DNA follows: TGTGCCAGCAGCTTAGCCAGCGGGGGCCCTGGGAATGAGCAGTTCTTC. Translation gives CASSLASGGPGNEQFF.

The V and J genes are TRBV7-2 and TRBJ2-7; TRBD1 might be the D (6 bases). CDR3 size: 15 residues. CDR1 and CDR2 (germline): SGHTA, FQGNSA. With 4 bases removed from V and 5 bases from J, the gap between germline ends came to 18 bases. CDR3 sequence (DNA): TGTGCCAGCAGCTCCCGGGACAAGGCCTACGACGAGCAGTACTTC. This sequence encodes CASSSRDKAYDEQYF.

The table lists this clone with a few counts. V and J are TRBV7-2 and TRBJ2-7, with 10 positions matching TRBD1. Trimming removed 3 bases from V and 5 bases from J; junction bases left unmatched: 10. The CDR3 runs to 16 residues. The germline V gene encodes CDR1 SGHTA and CDR2 FQGNSA. CDR3 coding DNA: TGTGCCAGCAGCTTGGGTCCTCCGGGACAGGGGAACGAGCAGTACTTC. Protein product: CASSLGPPGQGNEQYF.

The gene calls are TRBV9 and TRBJ1-4, with D unresolved. CDR3 size: 16 residues. Trimming removed 0 bases at V and 0 bases at J, with 9 bases between. CDR1 and CDR2 (germline): SGDLS, YYNGEE. The CDR3 reads CASSVGAVPTNEKLFF. CDR3 sequence (DNA): TGTGCCAGCAGCGTAGGGGCCGTCCCAACTAATGAAAAACTGTTTTTT.

The sample holds many counts of this clone. The CDR3 DNA reads TGTGCCAGCAGCTTACGGGGTAGGGGCTATGAGCAGTTCTTC. Its protein product is CASSLRGRGYEQFF. The chain is built from TRBV7-9 and TRBJ2-1; D is possibly TRBD1 or TRBD2 (5 bases each). Trimming removed 2 bases at V and 8 bases at J, with 13 bases between. Germline V gives CDR1 SEHNR, CDR2 FQNEAQ (reference sequence). The CDR3 runs to 14 residues.

V and J are TRBV7-8 and TRBJ2-4; no reliable D call. Trimming took 0 bases from V and 10 from J, leaving 10 bases between them. This CDR3 region has 13 residues. Germline CDR1 is SGHVS and CDR2 is FQNEAQ. The DNA for the CDR3 is TGTGCCAGCAGCTTAGCAGAAAGAAGTATTCAGTACTTC. Residues: CASSLAERSIQYF.

The V call is TRBV6-5, the J call TRBJ1-5, with 7 bases fitting TRBD1. J lost 7 bases, V lost 4 bases, and 10 bases had no gene match. Germline CDR1 MNHEY, CDR2 SVGAGI. The CDR3 runs 15 residues. CDR3 in amino acids: CASSFSGAGGQPQHF. DNA for the CDR3: TGTGCCAGCAGTTTTAGTGGGGCAGGGGGACAGCCCCAGCATTTT.

In this sample, this clone turned up a few times. The chain links TRBV7-8 to TRBJ2-7, with 8 bases fitting TRBD2. CDR1 is SGHVS and CDR2 is FQNEAQ in the germline V gene. The length of the CDR3 is 16 residues. The V and J ends lost 5 bases and 5 bases, in that order; junction bases with no gene match: 14. The CDR3 reads CASSPLPGLVADEQYF. DNA for the CDR3: TGTGCCAGCAGCCCCCTCCCGGGACTAGTGGCGGACGAGCAGTACTTC.

The chain employs TRBV5-4 and TRBJ2-7; TRBD1 aligns across 9 bases. The CDR3 length is 15 residues. Germline V gene lookup returns CDR1 SGHNT and CDR2 YYREEE (reference sequence). Unmatched junction bases numbered 5, after V lost 2 bases and J lost 2 bases. As DNA, the CDR3 is TGTGCCAGCAGCTTAGGAGGACAGGGGCCCTACGAGCAGTACTTC. This codes for CASSLGGQGPYEQYF. Combining the CDR3 with reference TRBV5-4 and TRBJ2-7 gives the whole variable domain ETGVTQSPTHLIKTRGQQVTLRCSSQSGHNTVSWYQQALGQGPQFIFQYYREEENGRGNFPPRFSGLQFPNYSSELNVNALELDDSALYLCASSLGGQGPYEQYFGPGTRLTVT.

This clone was seen only a few times. V is TRBV7-2 and J is TRBJ1-5; D is ambiguous. CDR3 length: 15 amino acids. The V and J ends lost 5 bases and 0 bases respectively, with 11 bases between them. CDR1 is SGHTA, CDR2 FQGNSA, per germline. The CDR3 nucleotides are TGTGCCAGCAGCGCTACACAGAATAGCAATCAGCCCCAGCATTTT. Its protein product is CASSATQNSNQPQHF.

This clone turned up a few times. The chain uses TRBV7-2 and TRBJ2-6; unclear D gene. The germline gives CDR1 SGHTA, CDR2 FQGNSA. Trimming left V 2 bases short and J 1 base short, with 12 bases between. This CDR3 region has 17 residues. The CDR3 bases are TGTGCCAGCAGCTTAAGAGGCGGCTCTTCTGGGGCCAACGTCCTGACTTTC. Its translation: CASSLRGGSSGANVLTF.

The rearrangement uses TRBV30 and TRBJ2-7; 9 nucleotides line up with TRBD1. V lost 4 bases, J lost 0 bases, and 1 base stayed unmatched. The CDR3 has 13 amino acids. Germline V lookup: CDR1 GTSNPN, CDR2 SVGIG (reference sequence). CDR3 protein: CAWTDRGSYEQYF. CDR3 coding DNA: TGTGCCTGGACGGACAGGGGCTCCTACGAGCAGTACTTC.

This chain links TRBV4-2 with TRBJ1-1; D call uncertain. This CDR3 comprises 12 residues. Trimming pared 0 bases from V and 11 bases from J, leaving 10 bases between. The germline V gene has CDR1 LGHNA and CDR2 YNFKEQ. The CDR3 sequence is CASSQDGFRAFF. The CDR3 DNA follows: TGTGCCAGCAGCCAAGATGGGTTCCGGGCTTTCTTT.

Only a few counts were recorded for this clone. The chain joins TRBV5-1 to TRBJ2-1; D unclear. This CDR3 is 17 amino acids long. The V and J ends lost 1 base and 0 bases respectively, with 14 bases between them. The germline V gene has CDR1 SGHRS and CDR2 YFSETQ. CDR3: CASSLSPQSFSYNEQFF. The DNA for the CDR3 is TGCGCCAGCAGCTTGTCCCCACAGAGCTTCTCCTACAATGAGCAGTTCTTC.

V usage is TRBV6-1 and J usage is TRBJ2-1; TRBD2 matches at 14 bases. The germline CDR1 and CDR2 sequences are MNHNS and SASEGT. The trim removed 3 bases at V and 10 bases at J, leaving 14 bases unmatched. CDR3 length: 18 amino acids. The CDR3 nucleotides are TGTGCCAGCAGTGACCTTTACAGACTAGCGGGGGGGAGTGTGGAGCAGTTCTTC. Its protein is CASSDLYRLAGGSVEQFF.

This chain links TRBV18 with TRBJ2-3; 11 nucleotides agree with TRBD2. Germline CDR1 reads KGHSH; CDR2 reads LQKENI. The J segment lost 12 bases and the V segment lost 3 bases, leaving 5 bases of the junction unmatched. The CDR3 runs to 13 residues. CDR3 in amino acids: CASSPPGLAVQYF. CDR3 in DNA: TGTGCCAGCTCACCGCCGGGACTAGCGGTTCAGTATTTT.